This TCR beta chain was observed in a study of PD-1 blockade in classical Hodgkin lymphoma. TCRdb's table, derived via immunoSEQ multiplex PCR, lists solely in-frame clones and lacks some. Of 45,000 or so clones in the sample, about 77% were seen once. Time point given: cycle 4 day 1 (C4D1), after about 6 weeks of nivolumab. Brentuximab vedotin exposure varied, and every patient relapsed after autologous stem cell transplantation. This clone was seen just once. Material: peripheral blood mononuclear cells (PBMCs), obtained before the fourth cycle of nivolumab. The receptor was isolated from a human donor with classical Hodgkin lymphoma.

CDR3 in amino acids: CASSPGAVMNTEAFF. The CDR3 region has the DNA TGCGCCAGCAGCCCAGGAGCGGTCATGAACACTGAAGCTTTCTTT. The chain joins TRBV4-3 to TRBJ1-1; D is unresolved. Germline CDR1 reads LGHNA; CDR2 reads YSLEER. V lost 4 bases and J 0 bases, leaving 12 bases between the germline ends. This CDR3 region has 15 residues.